This T cell receptor beta chain was recovered during a study of OX40 agonist ivuxolimab in advanced cancers. Across the study: The study treated patients with ivuxolimab, an agonistic anti-OX40 (CD134) antibody.

Broader study findings: CD8+ T cells were the subset that, on average, had more expanded clones than CD4+.

A word on this clone: Its matching antigen is unknown.

V dropped 5 bases and J dropped 2; count of bases not matched to a gene: 15. Per the germline V gene, CDR1 is SGHAT and CDR2 is FQNNGV. The CDR3 spans 19 residues. Exclusion applied to patients with autoimmune disease history or systemic immunosuppression. Sequencing was performed with immunoSEQ multiplex PCR; in TCRdb, only in-frame clones are kept and a portion is missing. The table records nearly 55,000 clones, around 89% of them present only once. The chain carries TRBV11-2 and TRBJ1-3; the match to TRBD1 covers 10 bases. The sequenced sample was CD4+ or CD8+ T cells sorted from blood, obtained in a trial of the OX40 agonist ivuxolimab. This sequence originates from an adult with an advanced solid tumor such as melanoma, head and neck, liver or kidney cancer. The CDR3 DNA is TGTGCCAGCAGCCTGCGGACAGGGGGAGGCCTATGGGCTGGAAACACCATATATTTT. Translating gives CASSLRTGGGLWAGNTIYF.